The source of this TCR beta chain is a study of siplizumab effects on memory and regulatory T cells. General study points: The authors did not confirm suppressive function in proliferating Tregs from siplizumab cultures.

CDR1 and CDR2 from the germline V gene are SNHLY and FYNNEI. V lost 6 bases and J 5 bases, leaving 16 bases between the germline ends. CDR3 length: 15 amino acids. Using immunoSEQ multiplex PCR, the repertoire was profiled, and TCRdb retains in-frame clones only, with some absent. The data hold over 100,000 clones, with roughly nine tenths observed a single time. Turning to this clone: As yet, its antigen is unknown.

The sample was Tregs sorted from blood. This clonotype originated in a human donor in good health. The chain employs TRBV2 and TRBJ2-2; D perhaps matches TRBD1 (7 bases). DNA for the CDR3: TGTGCCAGCAGAGACCGACAGGGAGGAACCGGGGAGCTGTTTTTT. This codes for CASRDRQGGTGELFF.